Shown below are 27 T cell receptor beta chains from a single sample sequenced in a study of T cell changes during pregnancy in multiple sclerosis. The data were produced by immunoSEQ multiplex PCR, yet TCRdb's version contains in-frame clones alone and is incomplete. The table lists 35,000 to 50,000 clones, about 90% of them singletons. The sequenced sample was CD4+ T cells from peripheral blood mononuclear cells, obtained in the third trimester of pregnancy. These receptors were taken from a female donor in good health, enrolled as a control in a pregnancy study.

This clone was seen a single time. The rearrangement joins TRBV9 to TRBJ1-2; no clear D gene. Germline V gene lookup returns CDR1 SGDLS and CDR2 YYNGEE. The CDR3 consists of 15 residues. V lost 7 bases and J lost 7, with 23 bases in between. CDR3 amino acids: CASSPDGSRGRGYTF. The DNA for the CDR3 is TGTGCCAGCTCCCCAGACGGGAGTCGTGGTCGTGGCTACACCTTC.

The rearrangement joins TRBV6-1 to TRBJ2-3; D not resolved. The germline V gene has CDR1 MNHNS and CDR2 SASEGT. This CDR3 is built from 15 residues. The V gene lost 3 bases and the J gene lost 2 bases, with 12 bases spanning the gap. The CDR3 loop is CASSDERDPTDTQYF. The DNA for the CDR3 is TGTGCCAGCAGTGATGAGCGAGACCCCACAGATACGCAGTATTTT.

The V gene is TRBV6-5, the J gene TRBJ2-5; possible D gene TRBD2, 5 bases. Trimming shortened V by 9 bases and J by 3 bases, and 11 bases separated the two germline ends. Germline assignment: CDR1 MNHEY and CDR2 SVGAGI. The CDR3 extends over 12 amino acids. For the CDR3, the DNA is TGTGCCAGTGGACTGAGCAAAGAGACCCAGTACTTC. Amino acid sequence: CASGLSKETQYF.

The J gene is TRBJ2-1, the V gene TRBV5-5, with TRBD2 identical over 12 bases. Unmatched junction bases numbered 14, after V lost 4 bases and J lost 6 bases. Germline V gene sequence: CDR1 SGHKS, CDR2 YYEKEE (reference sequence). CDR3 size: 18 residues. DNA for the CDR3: TGTGCCAGCAGCCCAGCCGGACTAGCGGGACGGAGCCCCAATGAGCAGTTCTTC. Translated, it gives CASSPAGLAGRSPNEQFF.

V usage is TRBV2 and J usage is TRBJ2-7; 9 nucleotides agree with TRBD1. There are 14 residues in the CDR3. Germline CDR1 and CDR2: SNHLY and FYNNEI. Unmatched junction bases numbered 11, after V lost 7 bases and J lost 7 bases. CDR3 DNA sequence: TGTGCCAGCACTGGGACAGGGTGGGGTATGGAGCAGTACTTC. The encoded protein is CASTGTGWGMEQYF.

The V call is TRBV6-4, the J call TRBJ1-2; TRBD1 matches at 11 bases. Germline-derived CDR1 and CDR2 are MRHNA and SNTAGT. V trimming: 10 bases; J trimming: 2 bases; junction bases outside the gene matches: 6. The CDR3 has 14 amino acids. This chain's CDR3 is CATRRTGGNYGYTF. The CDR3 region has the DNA TGTGCCACCAGAAGGACAGGGGGCAACTATGGCTACACCTTC.

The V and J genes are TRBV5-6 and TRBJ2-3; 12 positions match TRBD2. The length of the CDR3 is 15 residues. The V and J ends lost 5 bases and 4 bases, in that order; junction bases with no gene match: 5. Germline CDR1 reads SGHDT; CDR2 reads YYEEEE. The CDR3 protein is CASRRTSGNADTQYF. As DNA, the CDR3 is TGTGCCAGCAGGCGGACTAGCGGGAATGCAGATACGCAGTATTTT. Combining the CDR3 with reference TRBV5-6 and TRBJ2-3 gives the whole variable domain DAGVTQSPTHLIKTRGQQVTLRCSPKSGHDTVSWYQQALGQGPQFIFQYYEEEERQRGNFPDRFSGHQFPNYSSELNVNALLLGDSALYLCASRRTSGNADTQYFGPGTRLTVL.

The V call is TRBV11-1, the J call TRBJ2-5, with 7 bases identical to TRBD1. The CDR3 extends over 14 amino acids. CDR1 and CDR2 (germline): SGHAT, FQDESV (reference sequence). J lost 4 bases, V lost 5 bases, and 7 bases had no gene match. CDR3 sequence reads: CASSPPGQRETQYF. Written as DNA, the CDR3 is TGTGCCAGCAGCCCCCCGGGACAGCGAGAGACCCAGTACTTC.

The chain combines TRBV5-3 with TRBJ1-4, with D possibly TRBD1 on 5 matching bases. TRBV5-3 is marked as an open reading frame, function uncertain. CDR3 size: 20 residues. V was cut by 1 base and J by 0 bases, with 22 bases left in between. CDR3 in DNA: TGTGCCAGAAGCTTGATCTTGTCCAGGGTAGATCCCTCAACTAATGAAAAACTGTTTTTT. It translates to CARSLILSRVDPSTNEKLFF.

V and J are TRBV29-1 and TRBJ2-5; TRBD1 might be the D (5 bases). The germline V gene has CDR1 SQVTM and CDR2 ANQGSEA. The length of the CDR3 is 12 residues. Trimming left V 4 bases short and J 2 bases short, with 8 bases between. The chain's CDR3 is CSVARQQETQYF. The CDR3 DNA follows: TGCAGCGTTGCCCGACAGCAAGAGACCCAGTACTTC.

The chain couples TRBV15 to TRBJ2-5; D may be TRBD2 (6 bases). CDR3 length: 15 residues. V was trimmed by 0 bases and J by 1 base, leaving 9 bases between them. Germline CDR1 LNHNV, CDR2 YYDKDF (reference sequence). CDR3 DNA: TGTGCCACCAGCAGAGAACTAGCCGGCCAAGAGACCCAGTACTTC. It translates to CATSRELAGQETQYF.

The CDR3 protein is CASSKLAGGTDTQYF. CDR3 DNA sequence: TGTGCCAGCAGCAAACTAGCGGGGGGGACAGATACGCAGTATTTT. The chain links TRBV21-1 to TRBJ2-3; TRBD2 is the table's D call and was not checked against the DNA. TRBV21-1 is a documented pseudogene. CDR3 length equals 15 residues.

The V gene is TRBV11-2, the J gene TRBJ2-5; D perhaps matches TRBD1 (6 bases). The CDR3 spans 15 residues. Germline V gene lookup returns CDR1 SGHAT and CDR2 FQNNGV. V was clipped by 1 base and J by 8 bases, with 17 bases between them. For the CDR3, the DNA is TGTGCCAGCAGCTTAGGGGCAGGGGCCCTCTCAACCCAGTACTTC. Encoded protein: CASSLGAGALSTQYF. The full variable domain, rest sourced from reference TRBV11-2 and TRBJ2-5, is EAGVAQSPRYKIIEKRQSVAFWCNPISGHATLYWYQQILGQGPKLLIQFQNNGVVDDSQLPKDRFSAERLKGVDSTLKIQPAKLEDSAVYLCASSLGAGALSTQYFGPGTRLLVL.

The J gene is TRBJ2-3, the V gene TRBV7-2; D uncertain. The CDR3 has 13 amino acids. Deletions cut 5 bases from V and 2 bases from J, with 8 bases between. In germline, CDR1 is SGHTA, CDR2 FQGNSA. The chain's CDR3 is CASSHTFTDTQYF. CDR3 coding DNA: TGTGCCAGCAGCCACACCTTCACAGATACGCAGTATTTT.

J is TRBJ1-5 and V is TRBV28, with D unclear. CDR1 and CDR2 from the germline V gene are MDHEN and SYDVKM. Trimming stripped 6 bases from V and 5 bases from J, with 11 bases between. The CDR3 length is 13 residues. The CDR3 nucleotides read TGTGCCAGCAGACGGTCGGCGGATCAGCCCCAGCATTTT. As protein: CASRRSADQPQHF.

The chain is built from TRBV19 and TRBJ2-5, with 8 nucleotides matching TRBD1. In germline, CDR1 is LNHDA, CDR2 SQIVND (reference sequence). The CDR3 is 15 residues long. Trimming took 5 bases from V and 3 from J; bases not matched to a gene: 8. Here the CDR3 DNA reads TGTGCCAGTAGTTCCACCGGGACAGGAGAAGAGACCCAGTACTTC. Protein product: CASSSTGTGEETQYF.

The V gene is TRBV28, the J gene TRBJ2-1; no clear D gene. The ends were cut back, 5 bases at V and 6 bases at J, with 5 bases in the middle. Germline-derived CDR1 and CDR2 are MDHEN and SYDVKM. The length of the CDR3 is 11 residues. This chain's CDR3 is CASSTRNEQFF. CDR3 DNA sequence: TGTGCCAGCAGTACTCGCAATGAGCAGTTCTTC.

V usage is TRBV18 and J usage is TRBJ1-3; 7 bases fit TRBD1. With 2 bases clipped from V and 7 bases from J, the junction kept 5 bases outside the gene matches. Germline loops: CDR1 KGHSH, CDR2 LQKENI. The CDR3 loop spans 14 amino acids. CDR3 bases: TGTGCCAGCTCACCAACCAGGGGGTTTAACACCATATATTTT. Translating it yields CASSPTRGFNTIYF.

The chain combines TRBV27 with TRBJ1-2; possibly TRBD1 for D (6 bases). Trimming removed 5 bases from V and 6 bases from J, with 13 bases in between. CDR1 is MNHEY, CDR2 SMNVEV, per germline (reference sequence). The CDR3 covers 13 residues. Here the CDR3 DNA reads TGTGCCAGCAGTATCAGGGGTAGGGATGGCTACACCTTC. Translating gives CASSIRGRDGYTF.

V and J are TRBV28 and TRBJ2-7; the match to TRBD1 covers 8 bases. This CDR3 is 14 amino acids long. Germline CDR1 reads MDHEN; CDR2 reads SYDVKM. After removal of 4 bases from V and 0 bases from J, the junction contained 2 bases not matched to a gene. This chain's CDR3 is CASSSTGGSYEQYF. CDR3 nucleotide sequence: TGTGCCAGCAGTTCCACAGGGGGCTCCTACGAGCAGTACTTC.

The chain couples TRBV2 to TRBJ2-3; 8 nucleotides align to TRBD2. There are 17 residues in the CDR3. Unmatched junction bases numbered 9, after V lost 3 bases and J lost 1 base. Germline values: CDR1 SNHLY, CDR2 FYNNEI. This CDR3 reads CASSDPQKLAGTDTQYF. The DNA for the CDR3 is TGTGCCAGCAGTGACCCGCAAAAACTAGCGGGCACAGATACGCAGTATTTT.

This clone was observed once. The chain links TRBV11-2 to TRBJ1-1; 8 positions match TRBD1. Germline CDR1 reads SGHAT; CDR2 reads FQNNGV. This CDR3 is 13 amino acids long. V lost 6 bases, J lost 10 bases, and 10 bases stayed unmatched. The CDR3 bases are TGTGCCAGCAGGTCGATCAACAGGGGGGGAGCTTTCTTT. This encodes CASRSINRGGAFF.

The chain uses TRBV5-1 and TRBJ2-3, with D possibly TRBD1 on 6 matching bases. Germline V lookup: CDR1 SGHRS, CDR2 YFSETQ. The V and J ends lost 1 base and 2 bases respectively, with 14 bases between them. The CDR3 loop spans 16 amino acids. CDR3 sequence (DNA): TGCGCCAGCAGCTTGCGACAGGTGGGAAACACAGATACGCAGTATTTT. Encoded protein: CASSLRQVGNTDTQYF.

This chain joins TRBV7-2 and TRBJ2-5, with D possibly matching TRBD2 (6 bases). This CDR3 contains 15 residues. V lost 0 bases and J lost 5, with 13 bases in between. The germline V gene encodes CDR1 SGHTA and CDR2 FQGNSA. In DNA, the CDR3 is TGTGCCAGCAGCTTAGCCGCAGGGAGGTTTGAGACCCAGTACTTC. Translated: CASSLAAGRFETQYF.

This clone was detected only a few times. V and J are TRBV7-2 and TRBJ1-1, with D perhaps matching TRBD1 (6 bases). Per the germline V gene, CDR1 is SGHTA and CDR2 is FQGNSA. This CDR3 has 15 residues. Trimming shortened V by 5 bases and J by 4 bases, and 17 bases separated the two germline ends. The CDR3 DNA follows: TGTGCCAGCAGCCCAGAACAGGGTGTCGGCACTGAAGCTTTCTTT. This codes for CASSPEQGVGTEAFF.

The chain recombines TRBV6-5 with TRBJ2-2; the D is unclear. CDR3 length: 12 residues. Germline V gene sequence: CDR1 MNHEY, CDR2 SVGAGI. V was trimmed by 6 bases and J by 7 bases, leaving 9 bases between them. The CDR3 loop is CASSQSHGELFF. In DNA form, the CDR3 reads TGTGCCAGCAGCCAGTCTCACGGGGAGCTGTTTTTT.

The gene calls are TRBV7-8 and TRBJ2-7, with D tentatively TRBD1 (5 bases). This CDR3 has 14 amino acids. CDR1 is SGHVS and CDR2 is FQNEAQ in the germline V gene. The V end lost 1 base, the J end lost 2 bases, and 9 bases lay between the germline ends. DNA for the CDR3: TGTGCCAGCAGCTTAGTCACAGGAGCCTACGAGCAGTACTTC. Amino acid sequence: CASSLVTGAYEQYF.